A selection of T cell receptor beta chains follows, all from one sample in a study of cytomegalovirus exposure and HLA in healthy donors. Here immunoSEQ multiplex PCR was the method, and the copy in TCRdb shows in-frame clones only, minus some. Reported are 70,000 or so clones; the ten largest clones contain 2.5% to 3%. The sample consisted of PBMCs. The receptors originated from a man between 40 and 49 years old in good health and CMV-seronegative. Both conserved end residues are part of each CDR3. A D gene is named only where the DNA matches it firmly.

.	TRBV5-6	TRBJ2-7	CASSFRRDLGLSEQYF
.	TRBV5-1	TRBJ1-1	CASSLATGTEAFF
TRBD2	TRBV7-9	TRBJ2-7	CASSILLAGGPGEQYF
TRBD1	TRBV28	TRBJ1-1	CASSLWDRVETEAFF
TRBD1	TRBV28	TRBJ2-7	CASSLFGTGSSEQYF
.	TRBV5-1	TRBJ1-2	CASSSASSGEFNYGYTF
TRBD1	TRBV10-3	TRBJ1-1	CAIGTGGVGTEAFF
.	TRBV4-1	TRBJ2-7	CASSQDRWQRTYEQYF
.	TRBV5-1	TRBJ2-3	CASSPGFDTQYF
TRBD1	TRBV5-1	TRBJ1-1	CASSSGQVGQGTEAFF
TRBD1	TRBV5-1	TRBJ2-5	CASSSGTGPMETQYF
TRBD2	TRBV6-6	TRBJ2-1	CASSPTRGGSNNEQFF
.	TRBV19	TRBJ1-1	CASTAGRGTEAFF
TRBD1	TRBV10-3	TRBJ2-7	CAISEVTGGVNEQYF
.	TRBV9	TRBJ2-7	CASSPSVSSYEQYF
.	TRBV6-6	TRBJ1-1	CASTLRGDTEAFF
TRBD1	TRBV9	TRBJ1-6	CASSVALDRASSPLHF
.	TRBV19	TRBJ1-5	CASSIGAGYNQPQHF
.	TRBV18	TRBJ2-1	CASSPDRRGSYNEQFF
TRBD1	TRBV6-5	TRBJ1-1	CASSNRGRRGTEAFF
.	TRBV6-9	TRBJ2-1	CASSAPAGLDYNEQFF
TRBD1	TRBV6-4	TRBJ2-6	CASSGTGDSLTSSGANVLTF
TRBD2	TRBV9	TRBJ2-5	CASSVMAGGAYGAQYF
.	TRBV19	TRBJ1-5	CASSPFNQPQHF
TRBD2	TRBV10-3	TRBJ2-2	CGAGGAVGELFF
TRBD1	TRBV28	TRBJ2-7	CASSLRGQGAYEQYF
TRBD2	TRBV4-1	TRBJ2-3	CASSQGGGGAKDTQYF
.	TRBV5-4	TRBJ2-7	CASSLATGRRSEQYF
TRBD1	TRBV30	TRBJ1-2	CAWRGDREGYTF
TRBD2	TRBV6-4	TRBJ2-3	CASSASGGTDTQYF